Below, one T cell receptor beta chain is given with its context. Original methodology: Using reference gene primer amplification, nucleated cell counts were estimated. Repertoires were generated with immunoSEQ multiplex PCR, while TCRdb's copy carries only in-frame clones and drops some. V, J and clone size are taken as reported in that table, and D and trimming were inferred from the DNA itself. The sample has about 130,000 clones; 84% are singletons. This CDR3 comprises 12 residues. The germline gives CDR1 MNHEY, CDR2 SMNVEV (reference sequence). Trimming removed 9 bases from V and 8 bases from J; junction bases left unmatched: 5. The data derive from a study of blood T cell repertoires in COVID-19. Study-level information: Donors in the United States, Italy and Spain gave samples during acute or convalescent COVID-19. Nucleic acid was either cDNA or gDNA, and it came from T cells, B-cell-depleted T cells, or PBMCs.

The chain links TRBV27 to TRBJ1-2; 11 positions match TRBD1. The sample was peripheral blood. This TCR derives from a woman aged 60 to 75 with acute or convalescent COVID-19. The CDR3, as DNA: TGTGCCAGTGGGGACAGGGGGAAGGGCTACACCTTC. Protein: CASGDRGKGYTF.